The 18 T cell receptor beta chains below all came from one sample that was sequenced in a study of cytomegalovirus exposure and HLA in healthy donors. 60 Vbeta and 13 Jbeta primers were used in PCR. Sequencing used immunoSEQ multiplex PCR; TCRdb keeps in-frame clones, though not all of them. The sample consists of about 200,000 clones, 60% to 80% of them appearing once. The sequencing input was PBMCs. The receptor set was obtained from a male donor in good health and CMV-seronegative.

The chain recombines TRBV29-1 with TRBJ1-2; 9 nucleotides match TRBD1. Germline CDR1 is SQVTM and CDR2 is ANQGSEA. The CDR3 covers 13 residues. The ends lost 2 bases at V and 8 bases at J; junction bases unmatched: 6. The CDR3 sequence is CSVEQRTGDGYTF. CDR3 DNA sequence: TGCAGCGTTGAACAGAGGACAGGGGACGGCTACACCTTC.

This clone was seen a handful of times. V gene TRBV10-3 combines with J gene TRBJ2-5, with 10 positions matching TRBD2. The end of the DNA is better explained by TRBJ2-7, so the J call may be wrong. The CDR3 is 17 amino acids. CDR1 is ENHRY, CDR2 SYGVKD, per germline. The CDR3: CAISEGTSANRSYEQYF. The CDR3 DNA is TGTGCCATCAGTGAAGGGACTAGCGCAAATCGTTCCTACGAGCAGTACTTC.

The chain has TRBV11-2 and TRBJ1-4; tentatively, D is TRBD1 (5 bases). CDR1 is SGHAT and CDR2 is FQNNGV in the germline V gene. There are 14 residues in the CDR3. V lost 7 bases and J 7 bases, leaving 16 bases between the germline ends. The CDR3: CASTNGARPEKLFF. The CDR3 DNA is TGTGCCAGCACCAATGGGGCGCGGCCTGAAAAACTGTTTTTT.

Only a few counts were recorded for this clone. V usage is TRBV6-1 and J usage is TRBJ2-7, with 8 bases identical to TRBD2. The CDR3 has 12 residues. The junction had 8 bases not matched to a gene; V was cut back by 10 bases and J by 6 bases. Germline V gene lookup returns CDR1 MNHNS and CDR2 SASEGT. Here the CDR3 reads CATTVAGTEQYF. CDR3 nucleotides: TGTGCCACCACCGTAGCGGGAACCGAGCAGTACTTC.

The chain joins TRBV27 to TRBJ2-5; D not certain. Germline loops: CDR1 MNHEY, CDR2 SMNVEV (reference sequence). Trimming took 6 bases from V and 5 from J, leaving 16 bases between them. The CDR3 totals 14 residues. CDR3 region: CASRLALAHETQYF. In nucleotides, the CDR3 is TGTGCCAGCAGATTGGCTCTGGCCCACGAGACCCAGTACTTC.

The chain combines TRBV6-5 with TRBJ1-2; 9 nucleotides agree with TRBD1. The CDR3 covers 14 residues. With 0 bases clipped from V and 8 bases from J, the junction kept 4 bases outside the gene matches. CDR1 and CDR2 (germline): MNHEY, SVGAGI. CDR3 sequence: CASSYSGQGSGYTF. The DNA of the CDR3 is TGTGCCAGCAGTTACTCCGGACAGGGGTCCGGCTACACCTTC.

The CDR3 DNA follows: TGTGCCAGCACCCTATCTAACTATGGCTACACCTTC. Residues: CASTLSNYGYTF. The V call is TRBV27, the J call TRBJ1-2; D is uncertain. Germline-derived CDR1 and CDR2 are MNHEY and SMNVEV (reference sequence). Trimming pared 7 bases from V and 0 bases from J, leaving 6 bases between. This CDR3 comprises 12 residues.

The rearrangement uses TRBV14 and TRBJ2-5; 12 nucleotides agree with TRBD2. This CDR3 has 15 residues. V lost 3 bases, J lost 2 bases, and 1 base stayed unmatched. CDR1 and CDR2 from the germline V gene are SGHDN and FVKESK. CDR3 amino acids: CASSHGLAGQETQYF. The CDR3 nucleotides read TGTGCCAGCAGCCATGGACTAGCGGGGCAAGAGACCCAGTACTTC.

This sequence joins TRBV6-1 and TRBJ2-7; no clear D. This CDR3 region has 13 residues. The ends were cut back, 2 bases at V and 5 bases at J, with 10 bases in the middle. Germline CDR1 MNHNS, CDR2 SASEGT. The chain's CDR3 is CASSENGPNEQYF. DNA for the CDR3: TGTGCCAGCAGTGAAAATGGGCCTAACGAGCAGTACTTC.

This clone was recorded a few times. CDR3 bases: TGCGCCAGCAGCTCGGGGGACTACCGGCCTCGCACCGGGGAGCTGTTTTTT. The encoded protein is CASSSGDYRPRTGELFF. The chain recombines TRBV5-1 with TRBJ2-2; 7 bases match TRBD2. Trimming took 3 bases from V and 4 from J; bases not matched to a gene: 12. The CDR3 has 17 residues. Germline V CDR1 and CDR2: SGHRS, YFSETQ.

The chain carries TRBV2 and TRBJ1-2; D is ambiguous. Germline V gene data show CDR1 as SNHLY and CDR2 as FYNNEI. This CDR3 has 13 residues. The V gene lost 4 bases and the J gene lost 4 bases, with 10 bases spanning the gap. The CDR3: CASSAWAGYGYTF. The CDR3 DNA sequence: TGTGCCAGCAGTGCGTGGGCCGGCTATGGCTACACCTTC.

On this clone itself: Other DNA sequences from this sample encode an identical CDR3 as well. This chain uses TRBV27 with TRBJ2-7; a weak D match, TRBD2 (6 bases). V was trimmed by 3 bases and J by 6 bases, leaving 9 bases between them. Looked up from germline, CDR1 is MNHEY and CDR2 is SMNVEV (reference sequence). The CDR3 loop spans 12 amino acids. In nucleotides, the CDR3 is TGTGCCAGCAGTTTCCTCGGGGGCGAGCAGTACTTC. Amino acid sequence: CASSFLGGEQYF.

CDR3: CASTQSGGLGSPLHF. CDR3 sequence (DNA): TGTGCCAGCACTCAATCCGGGGGGTTGGGTTCACCCCTCCACTTT. V gene TRBV2 combines with J gene TRBJ1-6, with D perhaps TRBD1 (5 bases). CDR3 length equals 15 residues. Germline V gene sequence: CDR1 SNHLY, CDR2 FYNNEI. The V end lost 7 bases, the J end lost 9 bases, and 19 bases lay between the germline ends.

This chain joins TRBV4-1 and TRBJ1-2; 7 bases are shared with TRBD1. Germline V gene sequence: CDR1 MGHRA, CDR2 YSYEKL. V lost 6 bases and J lost 0; bases outside the gene matches: 10. This CDR3 has 16 residues. Here the CDR3 reads CASSPYGGGANYGYTF. CDR3 coding DNA: TGCGCCAGCAGTCCCTACGGAGGGGGCGCTAACTATGGCTACACCTTC.

V and J are TRBV5-1 and TRBJ2-7; tentative D call: TRBD2 (6 bases). CDR1 is SGHRS, CDR2 YFSETQ, per germline. V lost 4 bases and J 2 bases, leaving 13 bases between the germline ends. The length of the CDR3 is 14 residues. The CDR3 region has the DNA TGCGCCAGCAGCCGCGGGACGGATACCTACGAGCAGTACTTC. The encoded protein is CASSRGTDTYEQYF.

This chain uses TRBV6-5 with TRBJ2-7; 15 bases match TRBD2. Trimming removed 5 bases from V and 4 bases from J; junction bases left unmatched: 3. Germline assignment: CDR1 MNHEY and CDR2 SVGAGI. CDR3 length equals 15 residues. This CDR3 reads CASSRGLAGGYEQYF. DNA of the CDR3: TGTGCCAGCAGTCGAGGACTAGCGGGAGGGTACGAGCAGTACTTC.

This clone was seen many times. The chain has TRBV29-1 and TRBJ1-1; 7 bases line up with TRBD1. The junction had 8 bases not matched to a gene; V was cut back by 7 bases and J by 3 bases. The CDR3 contains 13 residues. The germline V gene encodes CDR1 SQVTM and CDR2 ANQGSEA. CDR3 DNA: TGCAGCGCCAGACAGGGAGGAGACACTGAAGCTTTCTTT. It translates to CSARQGGDTEAFF.

This chain connects TRBV7-2 to TRBJ2-7; no definite D call. Trimming removed 0 bases from V and 5 bases from J, with 8 bases in between. Per the germline V gene, CDR1 is SGHTA and CDR2 is FQGNSA. This CDR3 has 13 amino acids. The CDR3 here is CASSLALGHEQYF. CDR3 DNA sequence: TGTGCCAGCAGCTTAGCGTTGGGCCACGAGCAGTACTTC.